A selection of T cell receptor beta chains follows, all from one sample in a study of beta chain features in type 1 diabetes. Some clones are missing from TCRdb's copy, which holds only in-frame ones; the method was immunoSEQ multiplex PCR. This repertoire shows around 100,000 clones, around 30% found once; its top ten account for roughly 0.58%. The specimen was central memory CD4+ T cells from blood. These receptors were collected from a woman aged 18-29 years with type 1 diabetes. CDR3s include the opening cysteine and the closing phenylalanine or tryptophan. The D gene is left open where the match is weak. Only part of the rows carry a size: once, few, many, or a class if the clone is expanded.

abundance	v_gene	d_gene	j_gene	CDR3nt	CDR3aa
.	TRBV2	.	TRBJ1-4	TGTGCCAGCAGTGCTGTGACAGCTAATGAAAAACTGTTTTTT	CASSAVTANEKLFF
few	TRBV30	.	TRBJ2-1	TGTGCCTGGAGTGTAGGGGGGGTAGGGGAGCAGTTCTTC	CAWSVGGVGEQFF
few	TRBV7-8	.	TRBJ1-1	TGTGCCAGCAGCTTTTCCAATCTGAACACTGAAGCTTTCTTT	CASSFSNLNTEAFF
few	TRBV29-1	.	TRBJ2-1	TGCAGCGTTGAAGTGAGGAGATTCAATGAGCAGTTCTTC	CSVEVRRFNEQFF
.	TRBV7-7	TRBD2	TRBJ2-2	TGTGCCAGCAGCTTAAAACCCCCGGGGACTAGAGTATCGGGGACCGGGGAGCTGTTTTTT	CASSLKPPGTRVSGTGELFF
.	TRBV18	TRBD2	TRBJ2-5	TGTGCCAGCTCACCTGGACTAGCGGGAGGGGAGACCCAGTACTTC	CASSPGLAGGETQYF
few	TRBV2	.	TRBJ2-1	TGTGCCAGCAGTGAAGGACTTGCGAAGCTAAATGAGCAGTTCTTC	CASSEGLAKLNEQFF
.	TRBV15	.	TRBJ1-4	TGTGCCACCAGCAGAGAGGCAGCGAATGAAAAACTGTTTTTT	CATSREAANEKLFF
.	TRBV18	TRBD1	TRBJ1-3	TGTGCCAGCTCATCACCTCCGGCGACAGGGGGATCTGGAAACACCATATATTTT	CASSSPPATGGSGNTIYF
.	TRBV2	TRBD1	TRBJ2-7	TGTGCCAGCAGTCTCGACAGGGAAGGAGAGCAGTACTTC	CASSLDREGEQYF
.	TRBV30	TRBD2	TRBJ2-7	TGTGCCTGGAGTCTCCTTTGGGGCGGGAGGCCCCACGAGCAGTACTTC	CAWSLLWGGRPHEQYF
.	TRBV5-1	.	TRBJ2-1	TGCGCCAGCCGCCCCCCAGATTCTAGCTGGTGGCAGCAGTTCTTC	CASRPPDSSWWQQFF
few	TRBV5-4	.	TRBJ2-1	TGTGCCAGCAGGCTAGACTCCTACAATGAGCAGTTCTTC	CASRLDSYNEQFF
.	TRBV4-3	TRBD2	TRBJ2-3	TGCGCCAGCAGCCGCCGCCCGACTAGCGGGAAAACAGATACGCAGTATTTT	CASSRRPTSGKTDTQYF
.	TRBV28	TRBD2	TRBJ2-7	TGTGCCAGCAGGATTAGCGGGAGGGCCTACGAGCAGTACTTC	CASRISGRAYEQYF
few	TRBV5-8	TRBD2	TRBJ2-7	TGTGCCAGCAGCCCAGCGGGAGTCGGCGAGCAGTACTTC	CASSPAGVGEQYF
few	TRBV29-1	.	TRBJ2-5	TGCAGCGTACAGGGTCACCAAGAGACCCAGTACTTC	CSVQGHQETQYF
.	TRBV19	.	TRBJ1-2	TGTGCCAGTACCCCCACAGAAATCGATGGCTACACCTTC	CASTPTEIDGYTF
few	TRBV29-1	TRBD2	TRBJ2-1	TGCAGCGTTACTCGACTAGCGGGACCCTACAATGAGCAGTTCTTC	CSVTRLAGPYNEQFF
few	TRBV5-4	.	TRBJ2-1	TGTGCCAGCAGCTCCCAAGCGGGCCGCTCCTACAATGAGCAGTTCTTC	CASSSQAGRSYNEQFF
.	TRBV10-3	TRBD2	TRBJ2-5	TGTGCCATCAGAGGTAGCGGGGTAGAGACCCAGTACTTC	CAIRGSGVETQYF
few	TRBV30	TRBD2	TRBJ2-7	TGTGCCTGGACCCGCCACGCCGGGACTAGCGGGAGGGCTAGCTCCTACGAGCAGTACTTC	CAWTRHAGTSGRASSYEQYF
.	TRBV19	.	TRBJ2-1	TGTGCCAGTATAGGGGGAGGGTTGTACAATGAGCAGTTCTTC	CASIGGGLYNEQFF
few	TRBV2	TRBD1	TRBJ1-5	TGTGCCACGACGGGGACAGTCAATCAGCCCCAGCATTTT	CATTGTVNQPQHF
few	TRBV7-9	TRBD1	TRBJ2-7	TGTGCCAGCAGCTTGACAGGGGAAGACTACGAGCAGTACTTC	CASSLTGEDYEQYF
few	TRBV5-4	.	TRBJ2-1	TGTGCCAGCAGCCTCCCGCGAGGAGGAGAGCAGTTCTTC	CASSLPRGGEQFF
few	TRBV29-1	.	TRBJ2-5	TGCAGCGTTGAAGATCTCAGGGGGGAGAGGGAGACCCAGTACTTC	CSVEDLRGERETQYF
.	TRBV19	TRBD2	TRBJ2-6	TGTGCCAGTAACACACTAGCGGGAGGGCGTGGGGCCAACGTCCTGACTTTC	CASNTLAGGRGANVLTF
few	TRBV18	TRBD2	TRBJ2-3	TGTGCCAGCTCCCCCGTCCTAGCGGGTGCAGATACGCAGTATTTT	CASSPVLAGADTQYF
.	TRBV6-5	TRBD2	TRBJ2-1	TGTGCCAGCAGTTACCCCAGCGGGGGGCTATACAATGAGCAGTTCTTC	CASSYPSGGLYNEQFF
.	TRBV19	.	TRBJ2-1	TGTGCCAGTAGTGGGGGGACAGACTTTTACAATGAGCAGTTCTTC	CASSGGTDFYNEQFF
few	TRBV5-1	TRBD2	TRBJ2-3	TGCGCCAGCAGCTTGGTTAGCGGGAGCACAGATACGCAGTATTTT	CASSLVSGSTDTQYF
few	TRBV5-6	TRBD1	TRBJ1-4	TGTGCCAGCAGCTTGTGGGACAGGGATGAAAAACTGTTTTTT	CASSLWDRDEKLFF
.	TRBV2	.	TRBJ1-2	TGTGCCAGCAGTGAGGGCAGGGAGGCTCGGGGCTACACCTTC	CASSEGREARGYTF
once	TRBV11-2	.	TRBJ2-7	TGTGCCAGCAGCTTAGATAAGACAGTTACCTACGAGCAGTACTTC	CASSLDKTVTYEQYF
few	TRBV4-2	.	TRBJ1-5	TGTGCCAGCAGCCAAGCCCCCGGGACAAATAGCAATCAGCCCCAGCATTTT	CASSQAPGTNSNQPQHF